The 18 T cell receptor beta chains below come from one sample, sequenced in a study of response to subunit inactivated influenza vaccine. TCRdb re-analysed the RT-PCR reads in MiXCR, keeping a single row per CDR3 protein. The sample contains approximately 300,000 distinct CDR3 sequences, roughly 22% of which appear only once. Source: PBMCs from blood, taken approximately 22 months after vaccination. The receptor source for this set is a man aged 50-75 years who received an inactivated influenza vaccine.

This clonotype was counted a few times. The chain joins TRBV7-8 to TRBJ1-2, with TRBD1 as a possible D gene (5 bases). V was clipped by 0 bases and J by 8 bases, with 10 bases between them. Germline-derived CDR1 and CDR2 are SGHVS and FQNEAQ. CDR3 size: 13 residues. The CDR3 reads CASSLAGDRGYTF. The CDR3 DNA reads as TGTGCCAGCAGCTTAGCGGGGGATCGAGGCTACACCTTC.

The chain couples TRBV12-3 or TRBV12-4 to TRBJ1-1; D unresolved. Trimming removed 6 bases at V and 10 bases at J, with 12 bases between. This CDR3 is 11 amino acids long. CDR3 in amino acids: CASSSLKGAFF. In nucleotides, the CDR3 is TGTGCCAGCAGCTCACTTAAGGGAGCTTTCTTT.

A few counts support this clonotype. CDR3 in amino acids: CASSANLINYNEQFF. The CDR3 coding sequence is TGTGCCAGCAGTGCCAACCTTATCAATTACAATGAGCAGTTCTTC. The chain joins TRBV27 to TRBJ2-1; D is undetermined. CDR1 MNHEY and CDR2 SMNVEV come from the germline V gene (reference sequence). This CDR3 has 15 residues. Trimming stripped 5 bases from V and 4 bases from J, with 15 bases between.

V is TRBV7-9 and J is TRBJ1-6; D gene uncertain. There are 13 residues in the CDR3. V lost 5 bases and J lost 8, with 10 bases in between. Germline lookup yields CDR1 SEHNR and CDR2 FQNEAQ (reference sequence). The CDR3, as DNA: TGTGCCAGCAGCACGGACGCTCATTCACCCCTCCACTTT. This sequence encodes CASSTDAHSPLHF.

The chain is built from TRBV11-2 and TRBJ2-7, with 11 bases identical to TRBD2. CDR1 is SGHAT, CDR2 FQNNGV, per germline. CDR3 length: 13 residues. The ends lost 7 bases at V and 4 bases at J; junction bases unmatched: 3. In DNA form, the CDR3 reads TGTGCCAGCAAACTAGCGGGAGATTACGAGCAGTACTTC. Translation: CASKLAGDYEQYF.

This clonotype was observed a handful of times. CDR3 region: CASSVGTGLSYEQYF. The DNA for the CDR3 is TGTGCCAGCAGCGTAGGGACAGGGCTCTCCTACGAGCAGTACTTC. The chain links TRBV9 to TRBJ2-7; 8 bases map to TRBD1. The CDR3 is 15 residues long. Trimming at V came to 0 bases and at J to 0 bases, leaving 2 bases not matched to a gene. Germline V gene sequence: CDR1 SGDLS, CDR2 YYNGEE. The variable domain in full, completed from reference TRBV9 and TRBJ2-7, reads DSGVTQTPKHLITATGQRVTLRCSPRSGDLSVYWYQQSLDQGLQFLIQYYNGEERAKGNILERFSAQQFPDLHSELNLSSLELGDSALYFCASSVGTGLSYEQYFGPGTRLTVT.

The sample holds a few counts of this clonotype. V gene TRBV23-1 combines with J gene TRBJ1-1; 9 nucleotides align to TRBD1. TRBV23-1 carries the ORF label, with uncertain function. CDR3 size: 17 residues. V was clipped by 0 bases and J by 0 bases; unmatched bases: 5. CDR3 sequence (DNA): TGCGCCAGCAGTCAATCGACAGGGGGAAACATGAACACTGAAGCTTTCTTT. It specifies CASSQSTGGNMNTEAFF.

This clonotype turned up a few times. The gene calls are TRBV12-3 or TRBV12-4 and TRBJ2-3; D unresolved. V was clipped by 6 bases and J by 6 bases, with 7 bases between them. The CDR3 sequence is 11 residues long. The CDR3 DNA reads TGTGCCAGCAGCCCCGCTGATACGCAGTATTTT. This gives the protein CASSPADTQYF.

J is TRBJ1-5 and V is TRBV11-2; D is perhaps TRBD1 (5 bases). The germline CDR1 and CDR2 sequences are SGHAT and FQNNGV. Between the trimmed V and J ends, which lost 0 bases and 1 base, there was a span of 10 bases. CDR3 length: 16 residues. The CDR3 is CASSLEGGHSNQPQHF. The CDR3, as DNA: TGTGCCAGCAGCTTAGAAGGTGGACACAGCAATCAGCCCCAGCATTTT.

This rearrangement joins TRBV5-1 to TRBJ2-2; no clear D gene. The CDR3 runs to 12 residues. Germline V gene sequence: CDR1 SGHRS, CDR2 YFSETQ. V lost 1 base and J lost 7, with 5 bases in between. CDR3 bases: TGCGCCAGCAGCTTGTCGAGCGGGGAGCTGTTTTTT. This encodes CASSLSSGELFF.

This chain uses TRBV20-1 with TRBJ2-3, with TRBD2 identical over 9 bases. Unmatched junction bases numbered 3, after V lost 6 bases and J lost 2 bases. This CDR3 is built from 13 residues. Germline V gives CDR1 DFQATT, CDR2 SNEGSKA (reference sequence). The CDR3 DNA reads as TGCAGTGCCAGCGGGGGGCTCACAGATACGCAGTATTTT. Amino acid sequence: CSASGGLTDTQYF.

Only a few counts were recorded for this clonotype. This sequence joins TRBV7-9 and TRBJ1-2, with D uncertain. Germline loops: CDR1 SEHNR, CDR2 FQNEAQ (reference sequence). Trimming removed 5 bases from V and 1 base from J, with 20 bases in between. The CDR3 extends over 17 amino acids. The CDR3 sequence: CASSAGDGRLDNYGYTF. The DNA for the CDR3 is TGTGCCAGCAGCGCAGGCGACGGGCGGTTGGATAACTATGGCTACACCTTC.

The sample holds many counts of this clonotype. This CDR3 is CASSLVDGRPQHF. The CDR3 coding sequence is TGTGCCAGCAGCTTAGTAGACGGTAGGCCCCAGCATTTT. This chain uses TRBV7-2 with TRBJ1-5; no firm D call. The V and J ends lost 1 base and 9 bases respectively, with 10 bases between them. CDR1 SGHTA and CDR2 FQGNSA come from the germline V gene. CDR3 length: 13 residues. Filled out from reference TRBV7-2 and TRBJ1-5, the complete variable domain reads GAGVSQSPSNKVTEKGKDVELRCDPISGHTALYWYRQSLGQGLEFLIYFQGNSAPDKSGLPSDRFSAERTGGSVSTLTIQRTQQEDSAVYLCASSLVDGRPQHFGDGTRLSIL.

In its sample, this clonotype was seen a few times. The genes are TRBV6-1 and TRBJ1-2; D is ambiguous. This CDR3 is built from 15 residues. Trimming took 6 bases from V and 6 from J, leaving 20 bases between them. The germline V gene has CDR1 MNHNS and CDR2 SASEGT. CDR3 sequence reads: CASRPRKTALNGYTF. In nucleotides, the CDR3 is TGTGCCAGCAGGCCGAGAAAGACGGCACTAAATGGCTACACCTTC.

The CDR3 DNA sequence: TGTGCCAGCACCACTCATACTAGCGGCCAAGAGACCCAGTACTTC. Encoded protein: CASTTHTSGQETQYF. The V and J genes are TRBV6-6 and TRBJ2-5, with 8 bases identical to TRBD2. CDR3 length: 15 residues. Per germline, CDR1 MNHNY and CDR2 SVGAGI (reference sequence). J lost 1 base, V lost 7 bases, and 8 bases had no gene match.

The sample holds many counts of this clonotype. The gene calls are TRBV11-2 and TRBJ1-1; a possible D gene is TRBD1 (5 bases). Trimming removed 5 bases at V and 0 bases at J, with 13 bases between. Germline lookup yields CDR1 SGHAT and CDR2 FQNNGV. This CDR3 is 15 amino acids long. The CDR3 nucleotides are TGTGCCAGCAGCCAAAACAGGCAGATGAACACTGAAGCTTTCTTT. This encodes CASSQNRQMNTEAFF.

CDR3 in DNA: TGTGCCAGCAGTGAGGACAGTTCCTATGGCTACACCTTC. It codes for CASSEDSSYGYTF. The chain uses TRBV14 and TRBJ1-2; tentative D call: TRBD1 (6 bases). V dropped 6 bases and J dropped 4 bases, with 12 bases sitting between them. This CDR3 contains 13 residues. Germline V gene data show CDR1 as SGHDN and CDR2 as FVKESK.

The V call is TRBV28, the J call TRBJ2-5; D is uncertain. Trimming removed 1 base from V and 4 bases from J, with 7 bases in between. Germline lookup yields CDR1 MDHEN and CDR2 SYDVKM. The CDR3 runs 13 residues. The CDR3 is CASSLSVRETQYF. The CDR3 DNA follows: TGTGCCAGCAGTTTATCGGTGAGAGAGACCCAGTACTTC.